This TCR beta chain came from a study of blood T cell repertoires in COVID-19. CDR1 and CDR2 from the germline V gene are SQVTM and ANQGSEA. Trimming pared 0 bases from V and 5 bases from J, leaving 11 bases between. The CDR3 covers 13 residues. As originally analysed: Amplification with reference gene primers provided the estimates of nucleated cell counts. Clones were read by immunoSEQ multiplex PCR, and TCRdb kept only the in-frame ones, dropping some. V and J calls and clone size follow that table, whereas D and trimming were derived from the DNA. The data contain around 300,000 clones, 89% of them singletons. Those enrolled, adults aged roughly 18 to 100 years, came from about two dozen US areas. What the recovered Cohort 3 donors had was two negative PCRs, clearance, or symptom resolution.

This chain links TRBV29-1 with TRBJ2-7; D perhaps matches TRBD2 (5 bases). Sequenced: PBMCs or T cells enriched from blood (not recorded which). The sequence was collected from a woman aged 35 to 49 who had recovered from COVID-19. The chain's CDR3 is CSVEDLRENEQYF. CDR3 DNA: TGCAGCGTTGAAGACTTGAGGGAAAACGAGCAGTACTTC.